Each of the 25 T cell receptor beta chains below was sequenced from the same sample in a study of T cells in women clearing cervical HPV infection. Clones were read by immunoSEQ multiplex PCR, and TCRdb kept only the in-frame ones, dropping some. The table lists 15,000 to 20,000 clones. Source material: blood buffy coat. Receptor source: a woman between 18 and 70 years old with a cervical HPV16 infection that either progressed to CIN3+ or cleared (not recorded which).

The CDR3 loop is CSAKGASGWADTQYF. The CDR3 bases that were read are TGCAGCGCCAAGGGGGCGAGTGGATGGGCAGATACG. The V call is TRBV29-1, the J call TRBJ2-3; 7 bases are a match to TRBD1. The DNA ends 3 residues before the CDR3 does, and the rest of the CDR3 is filled in from the germline J gene. With V trimmed by 7 bases and J by 4 bases, 14 bases remained unmatched. The CDR3 totals 15 residues. The germline V gene encodes CDR1 SQVTM and CDR2 ANQGSEA.

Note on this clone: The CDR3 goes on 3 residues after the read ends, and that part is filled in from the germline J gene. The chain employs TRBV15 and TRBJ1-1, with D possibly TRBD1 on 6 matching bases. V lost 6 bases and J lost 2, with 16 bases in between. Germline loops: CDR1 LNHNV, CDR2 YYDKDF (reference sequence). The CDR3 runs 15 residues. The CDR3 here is CATRKSSRGNTEAFF. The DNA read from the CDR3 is TGTGCCACCAGAAAATCATCCAGGGGAAACACTGAA.

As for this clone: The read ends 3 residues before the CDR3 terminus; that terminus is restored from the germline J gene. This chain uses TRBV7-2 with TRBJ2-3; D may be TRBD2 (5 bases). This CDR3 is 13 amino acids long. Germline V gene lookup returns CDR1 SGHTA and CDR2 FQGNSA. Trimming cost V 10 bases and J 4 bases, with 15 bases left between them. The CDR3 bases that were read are TGTGCCATCAAAAGCGGTTGGGCAGATACG. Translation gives CAIKSGWADT. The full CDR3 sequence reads CAIKSGWADTQYF.

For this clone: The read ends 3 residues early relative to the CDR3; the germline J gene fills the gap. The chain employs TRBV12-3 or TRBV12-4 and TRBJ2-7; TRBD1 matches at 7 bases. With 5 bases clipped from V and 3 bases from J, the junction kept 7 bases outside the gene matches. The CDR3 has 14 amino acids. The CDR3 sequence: CASSRQGKGYEQYF. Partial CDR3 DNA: TGTGCCAGCAGTAGACAGGGAAAGGGCTACGAG.

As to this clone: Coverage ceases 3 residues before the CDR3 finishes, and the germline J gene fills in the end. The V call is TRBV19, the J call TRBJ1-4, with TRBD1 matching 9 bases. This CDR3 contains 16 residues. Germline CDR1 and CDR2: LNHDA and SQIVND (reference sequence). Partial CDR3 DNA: TGTGCCAGTACCAACACAGGGGGCAAGGATAATTCACCA. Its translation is CASTNTGGKDNSP. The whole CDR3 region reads CASTNTGGKDNSPLFF.

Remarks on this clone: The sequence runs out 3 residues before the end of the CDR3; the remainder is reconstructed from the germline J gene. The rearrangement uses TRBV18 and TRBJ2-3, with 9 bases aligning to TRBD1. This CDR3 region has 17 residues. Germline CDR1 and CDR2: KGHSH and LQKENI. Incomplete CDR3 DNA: TGTGCCAGCTCACCTCCGGGACAGGGTGGTAGCAATCAGCCG. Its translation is CASSPPGQGGSNQP. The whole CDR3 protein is CASSPPGQGGSNQPQYF.

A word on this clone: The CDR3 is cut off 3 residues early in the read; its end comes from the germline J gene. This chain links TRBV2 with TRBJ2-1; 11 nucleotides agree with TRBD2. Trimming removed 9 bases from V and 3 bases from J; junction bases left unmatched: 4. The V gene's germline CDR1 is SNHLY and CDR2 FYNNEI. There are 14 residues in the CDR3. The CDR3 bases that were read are TGTGCCAGACGTCTAGCGGGGGGCTACAATGAG. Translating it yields CARRLAGGYNE. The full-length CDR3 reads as CARRLAGGYNEQFF.

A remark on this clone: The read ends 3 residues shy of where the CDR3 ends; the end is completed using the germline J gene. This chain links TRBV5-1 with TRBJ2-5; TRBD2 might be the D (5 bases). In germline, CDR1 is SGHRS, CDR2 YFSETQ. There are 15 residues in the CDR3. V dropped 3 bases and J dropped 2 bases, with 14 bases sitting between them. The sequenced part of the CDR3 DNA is TGCGCCAGCAGCTATCAGAAACGGGGACAAGAGACC. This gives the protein CASSYQKRGQET. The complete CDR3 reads CASSYQKRGQETQYF.

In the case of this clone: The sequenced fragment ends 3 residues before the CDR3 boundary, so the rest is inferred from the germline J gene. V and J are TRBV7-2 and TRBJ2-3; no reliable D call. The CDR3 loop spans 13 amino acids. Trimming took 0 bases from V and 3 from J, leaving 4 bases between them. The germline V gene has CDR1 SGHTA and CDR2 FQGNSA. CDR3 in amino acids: CASSLARTDTQYF. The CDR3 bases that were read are TGTGCCAGCAGCTTAGCTCGGACAGATACG.

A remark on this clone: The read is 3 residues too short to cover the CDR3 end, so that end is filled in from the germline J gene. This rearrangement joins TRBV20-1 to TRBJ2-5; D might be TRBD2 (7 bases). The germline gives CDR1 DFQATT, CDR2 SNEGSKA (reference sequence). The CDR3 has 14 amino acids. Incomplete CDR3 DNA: TGCAGTGCTAGCTGGTCAGGGGAGGGCGATACC. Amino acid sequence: CSASWSGEGDT. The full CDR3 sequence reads CSASWSGEGDTQYF.

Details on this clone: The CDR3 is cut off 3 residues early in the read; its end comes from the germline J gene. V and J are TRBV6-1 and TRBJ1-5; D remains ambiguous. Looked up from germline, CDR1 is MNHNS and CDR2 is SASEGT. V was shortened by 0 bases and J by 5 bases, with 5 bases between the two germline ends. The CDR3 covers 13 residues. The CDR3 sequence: CASSEAFDQPQHF. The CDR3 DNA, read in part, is TGTGCCAGCAGTGAAGCTTTCGATCAGCCC.

The CDR3 bases that were read are TGTGCCAGCTCACCGCGACAGCAAGAGACC. Translation: CASSPRQQET. The whole CDR3 region reads CASSPRQQETQYF. The genes are TRBV18 and TRBJ2-5; TRBD1 might be the D (5 bases). The read gets to within 3 residues of the CDR3 end, and the germline J gene fills in the rest. Trimming left V 3 bases short and J 2 bases short, with 7 bases between. This CDR3 spans 13 amino acids. Germline V CDR1 and CDR2: KGHSH, LQKENI.

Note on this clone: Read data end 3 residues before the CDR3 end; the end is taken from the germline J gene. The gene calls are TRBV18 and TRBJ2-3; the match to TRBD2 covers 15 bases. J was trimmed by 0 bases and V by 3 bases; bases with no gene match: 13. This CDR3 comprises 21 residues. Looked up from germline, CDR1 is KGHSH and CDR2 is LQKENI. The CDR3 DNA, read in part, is TGTGCCAGCTCACCTCGTCGGACTAGCGGGGGGGCCGAAGGGAGCACAGATACG. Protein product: CASSPRRTSGGAEGSTDT. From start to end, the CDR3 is CASSPRRTSGGAEGSTDTQYF.

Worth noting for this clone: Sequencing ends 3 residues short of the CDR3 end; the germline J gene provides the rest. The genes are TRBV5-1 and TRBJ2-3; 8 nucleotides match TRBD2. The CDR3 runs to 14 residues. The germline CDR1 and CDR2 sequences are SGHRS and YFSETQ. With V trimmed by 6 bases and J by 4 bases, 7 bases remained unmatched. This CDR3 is CASTAGGNPDTQYF. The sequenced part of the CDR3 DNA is TGCGCCAGCACTGCGGGGGGCAATCCAGATACG.

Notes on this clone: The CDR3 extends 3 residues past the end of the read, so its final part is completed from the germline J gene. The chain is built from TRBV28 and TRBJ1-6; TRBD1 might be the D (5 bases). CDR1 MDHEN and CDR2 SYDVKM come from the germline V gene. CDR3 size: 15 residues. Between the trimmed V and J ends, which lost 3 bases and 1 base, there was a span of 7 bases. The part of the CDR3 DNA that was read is TGTGCCAGCAGTTTGGCAGGGTCCTATAATTCACCC. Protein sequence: CASSLAGSYNSP. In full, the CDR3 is CASSLAGSYNSPLHF.

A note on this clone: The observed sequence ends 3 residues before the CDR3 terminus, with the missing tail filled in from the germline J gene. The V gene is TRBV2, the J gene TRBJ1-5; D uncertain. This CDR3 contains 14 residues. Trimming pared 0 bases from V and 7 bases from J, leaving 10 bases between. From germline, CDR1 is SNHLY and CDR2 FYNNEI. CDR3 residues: CASSEASTRQPQHF. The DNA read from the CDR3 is TGTGCCAGCAGTGAAGCGTCCACGAGGCAGCCC.

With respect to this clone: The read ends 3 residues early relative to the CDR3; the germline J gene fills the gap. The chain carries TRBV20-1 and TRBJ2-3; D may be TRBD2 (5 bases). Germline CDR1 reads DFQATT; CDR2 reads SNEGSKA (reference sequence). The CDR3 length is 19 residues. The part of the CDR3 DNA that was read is TGCAGTGCTAGAGATGGGCTAGCAGAGAAAAGAAAAGACCAAGAGACG. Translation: CSARDGLAEKRKDQET. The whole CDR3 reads CSARDGLAEKRKDQETQYF.

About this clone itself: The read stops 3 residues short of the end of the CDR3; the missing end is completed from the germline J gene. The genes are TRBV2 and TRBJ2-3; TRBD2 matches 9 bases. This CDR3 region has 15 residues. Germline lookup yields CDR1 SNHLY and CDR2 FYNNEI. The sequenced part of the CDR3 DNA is TGTGCCAGCACCGATCGTAGCGGGGGATGGGAGACG. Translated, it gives CASTDRSGGWET. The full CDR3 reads CASTDRSGGWETQYF.

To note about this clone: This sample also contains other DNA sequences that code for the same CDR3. The sequenced CDR3 bases are TGTGCCAGCTCACCACCGCGCCTAGCGGGGGGGCCAGGCCTCGAG. Protein product: CASSPPRLAGGPGLE. The entire CDR3 protein is CASSPPRLAGGPGLEQYF. The chain is built from TRBV18 and TRBJ2-7, with 12 bases that match TRBD2. The CDR3 extends 3 residues past the end of the read, so its final part is completed from the germline J gene. The V gene's germline CDR1 is KGHSH and CDR2 LQKENI. This CDR3 has 18 residues. V dropped 0 bases and J dropped 6; count of bases not matched to a gene: 12.

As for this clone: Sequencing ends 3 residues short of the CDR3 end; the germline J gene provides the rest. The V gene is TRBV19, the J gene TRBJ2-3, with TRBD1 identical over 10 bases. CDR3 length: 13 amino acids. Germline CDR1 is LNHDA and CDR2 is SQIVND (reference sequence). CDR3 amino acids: CASSRTGGETQYF. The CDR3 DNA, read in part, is TGTGCCAGTAGTAGGACAGGGGGAGAGACG.

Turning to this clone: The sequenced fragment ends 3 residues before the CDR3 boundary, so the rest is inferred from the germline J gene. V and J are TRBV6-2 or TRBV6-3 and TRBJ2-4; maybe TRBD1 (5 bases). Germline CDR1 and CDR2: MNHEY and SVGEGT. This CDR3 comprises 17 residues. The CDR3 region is CASSYRGPVLSNYGQYF. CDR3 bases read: TGTGCCAGCAGTTACAGGGGCCCTGTACTTTCTAACTATGGT.

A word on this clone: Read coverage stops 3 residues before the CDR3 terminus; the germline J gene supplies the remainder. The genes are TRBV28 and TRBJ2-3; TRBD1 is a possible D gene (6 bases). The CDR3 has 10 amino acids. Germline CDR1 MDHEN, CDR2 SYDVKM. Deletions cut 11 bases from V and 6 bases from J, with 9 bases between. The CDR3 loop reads CAGQGDTQYF. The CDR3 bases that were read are TGTGCCGGCCAGGGGGATACG. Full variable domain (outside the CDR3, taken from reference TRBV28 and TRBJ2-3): DVKVTQSSRYLVKRTGEKVFLECVQDMDHENMFWYRQDPGLGLRLIYFSYDVKMKEKGDIPEGYSVSREKKERFSLILESASTNQTSMYLCAGQGDTQYFGPGTRLTVL.

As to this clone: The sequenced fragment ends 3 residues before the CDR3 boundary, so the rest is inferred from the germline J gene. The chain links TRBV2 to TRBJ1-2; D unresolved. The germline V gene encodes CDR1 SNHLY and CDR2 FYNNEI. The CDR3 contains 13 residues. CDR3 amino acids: CATGGPRVRGYTF. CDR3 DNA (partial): TGTGCCACGGGCGGGCCGAGGGTTAGGGGC.

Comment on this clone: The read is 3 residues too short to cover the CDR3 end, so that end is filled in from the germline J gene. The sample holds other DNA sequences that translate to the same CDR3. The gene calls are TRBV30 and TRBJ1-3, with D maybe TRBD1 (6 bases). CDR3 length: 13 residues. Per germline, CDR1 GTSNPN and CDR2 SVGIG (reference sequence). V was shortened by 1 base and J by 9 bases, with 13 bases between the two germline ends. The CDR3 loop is CAWSEGTRTTIYF. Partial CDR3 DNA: TGTGCCTGGAGTGAAGGGACACGAACCACC.

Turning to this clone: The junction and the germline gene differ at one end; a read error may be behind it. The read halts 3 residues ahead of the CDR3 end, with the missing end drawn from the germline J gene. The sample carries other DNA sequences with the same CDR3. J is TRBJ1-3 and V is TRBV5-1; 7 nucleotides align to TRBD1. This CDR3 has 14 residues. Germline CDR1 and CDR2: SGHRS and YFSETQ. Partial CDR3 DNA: TGCGCCAGCAGCCTGGGACAGAGATTGAACACT. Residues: CASSLGQRLNT. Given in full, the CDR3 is CASSLGQRLNTIYF.